This T cell receptor (beta chain) stems from a study of identical twins (dated by TCRdb to 2016 to 2017). Concerning the study at large: To test whether fetal clonotypes persist, the study used deep sequencing on TCR alpha and beta repertoires from monozygotic twins, unrelated adults of various ages, and cord blood. Replicate twin experiments were performed at different times using different library preparation protocols to rule out contamination.

CDR1 and CDR2, per the germline V gene, are SGHTA and FQGNSA. V is shortened by 5 bases, J by 1 base, and the region joining them spans 6 bases. Measured from the cysteine to the phenylalanine, the CDR3 is 13 residues long. Only the CDR3 region is kept as DNA, spanning 39 bases read in frame from base 1. This clonotype has just a few counts. What this receptor recognizes is not known. No base quality values were provided; no much bigger clone lies one nucleotide off. Results and caveats for the whole study, not just this receptor: Excess twin sharing in beta out-of-frame sequences was weaker because fewer shared sequences lowered the signal-to-noise ratio. Invariant T cells such as MAIT and iNKT could partly confound zero-insertion analyses, though diverse VJ usage argued against this for most clonotypes. In monozygotic twins, out-of-frame TCR alpha sharing was systematically underestimated by recombination models, although the models agreed with sharing between unrelated individuals. Abundant cord blood beta clonotypes had fewer insertions, young adult naive repertoires showed a similar but weaker trend, and memory repertoires showed no such trend. Compared with coincidental sharing between unrelated individuals, out-of-frame TCR alpha sequences shared between twins had an excess of sequences with low generation probability. Because the same donors could not be followed over many years, conclusions were based on cross-sectional statistical analysis.

Every donor in the study was a healthy Caucasian. Three pairs of female monozygotic twins, all aged about 18 to 30 years, were included in the twin cohort. Miltenyi CD45RO+ enrichment and human naive T-cell isolation kits were used to isolate memory (CD45RO+) and naive T cells from PBMC. Library construction relied on 5' RACE. The listed sequencing device is Illumina HiSeq 2000. Template switching introduced a universal primer binding site; the final cDNA contained a unique molecular identifier, enabling accurate counting of TCR cDNA molecules. Specific primers in the conserved constant-segment region were used to synthesize first-strand cDNA for TCR alpha and beta chains. To control for contamination, every cDNA library carried two barcodes: a SMART-Mk sample barcode plus Illumina barcodes. TruSeq adapter sequences, together with Illumina sample barcodes, were added in two successive PCR steps. TCR alpha and beta cDNA libraries were sequenced on the Illumina HiSeq platform with custom primers. The authors' analysis ran thus. Unique molecular identifiers were extracted from raw reads with MiGEC, and CDR3 positions were determined with MiXCR. For each individual, recombination models were inferred using an EM algorithm with the repgenHMM and IGoR tools. The analysis of shared clonotypes was done with the tcR package in R, with sharing normalized by the product of cloneset sizes. To study raw recombination without the effects of thymic and clonal selection, out-of-frame nonproductive sequences were analyzed. TCRdb itself trimmed the public reads at Q25 with fastp, ran MiXCR and retained productive beta chains. Rows are combined by CDR3 protein, so each entry shows the most common genes and DNA. TCRdb's processing, not the study's, gives the V and J calls here. This sample gives about 220,000 distinct CDR3 sequences in total; around 8% of them show up just once. The ten largest clones represent around 1.8% of the sample.

These data were also filed under a second study, of yellow fever vaccine responses in identical twins. That second publication adds: According to the authors, in identical twins the way T cells responded to vaccination appeared partly convergent and partly personalized. In identical twins, the study followed T cell clones that responded to the vaccine with precision.

The sequenced material came from memory (CD45RO+) T cells sorted from blood. Sample cell subset or site, as interpreted from the label and publication: CD45RO+ enriched T cells. This TCR derives from a woman aged 18-35 years in good health. The rearrangement combines TRBV7-2 with TRBJ1-5, with the D segment identity uncertain. The CDR3 corresponds to CASSMDSNQPQHF. The DNA sequence is as follows: TGTGCCAGCAGCATGGACAGCAATCAGCCCCAGCATTTT.